This T cell receptor beta chain emerged from a study of cytomegalovirus exposure and HLA in healthy donors. The CDR3 extends over 12 amino acids. Trimming removed 7 bases from V and 4 bases from J, with 10 bases in between. Germline values: CDR1 MNHNY, CDR2 SVGAGI (reference sequence). PCR employed 60 Vbeta and 13 Jbeta primers. Sequenced by immunoSEQ multiplex PCR; TCRdb stores in-frame clones only, minus some. The profile shows some 150,000 clones, roughly 82% of them singletons. This clone has a handful of counts. The sequence was obtained from a man over 45 in good health and CMV-seropositive. The V call is TRBV6-6, the J call TRBJ2-5, with a tentative D call TRBD2 (5 bases). Sequences were obtained from PBMCs. CDR3 sequence reads: CASTEGGETQYF. The CDR3 nucleotides read TGTGCCAGCACCGAAGGAGGAGAGACCCAGTACTTC.